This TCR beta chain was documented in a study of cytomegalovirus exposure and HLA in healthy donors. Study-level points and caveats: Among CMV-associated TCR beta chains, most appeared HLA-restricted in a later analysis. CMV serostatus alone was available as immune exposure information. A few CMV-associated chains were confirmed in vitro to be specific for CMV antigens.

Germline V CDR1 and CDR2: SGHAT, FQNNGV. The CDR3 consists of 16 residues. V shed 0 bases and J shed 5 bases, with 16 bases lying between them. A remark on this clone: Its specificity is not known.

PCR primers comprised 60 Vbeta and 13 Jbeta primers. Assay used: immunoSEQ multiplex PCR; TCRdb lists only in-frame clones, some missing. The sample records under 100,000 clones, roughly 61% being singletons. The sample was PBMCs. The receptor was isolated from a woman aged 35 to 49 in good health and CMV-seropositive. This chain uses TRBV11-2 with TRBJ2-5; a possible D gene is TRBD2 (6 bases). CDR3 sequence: CASSLDAEGYRETQYF. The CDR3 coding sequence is TGTGCCAGCAGCTTAGATGCGGAGGGTTATCGGGAGACCCAGTACTTC.